This T cell receptor (beta chain) was obtained from a study of cytomegalovirus exposure and HLA in healthy donors. Study results and caveats: Sequencing had likely introduced a cluster of highly shared sequence variants as an artifact.

The germline CDR1 and CDR2 sequences are SEHNR and FQNEAQ (reference sequence). V lost 5 bases, J lost 5 bases, and 13 bases stayed unmatched. CDR3 length: 16 amino acids. The PCR was carried out with 60 Vbeta primers and 13 Jbeta primers. Data came from immunoSEQ multiplex PCR; TCRdb stores just in-frame clones and leaves some out. This table has 150,000 to 200,000 clones, about 76% appearing once. Details on this clone: Its matching antigen is unknown.

The chain has TRBV7-9 and TRBJ1-2; TRBD1 matches 8 bases. The receptor was isolated from a woman between 50 and 59 years old in good health and CMV-seronegative. Sequences were obtained from PBMCs. CDR3 sequence (DNA): TGTGCCAGCAGCGAGTCTGGACAGGGAAGACGGTATGGCTACACCTTC. Its translation is CASSESGQGRRYGYTF.